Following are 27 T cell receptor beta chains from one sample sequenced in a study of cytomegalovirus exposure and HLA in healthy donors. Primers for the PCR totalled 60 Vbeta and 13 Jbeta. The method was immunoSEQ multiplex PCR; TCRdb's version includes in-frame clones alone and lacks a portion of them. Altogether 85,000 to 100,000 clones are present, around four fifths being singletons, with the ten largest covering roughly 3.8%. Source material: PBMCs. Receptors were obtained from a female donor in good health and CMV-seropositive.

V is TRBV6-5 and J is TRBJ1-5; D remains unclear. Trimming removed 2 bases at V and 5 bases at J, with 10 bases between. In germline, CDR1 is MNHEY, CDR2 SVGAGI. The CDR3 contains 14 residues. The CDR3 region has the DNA TGTGCCAGCAGTTACCGGGTCGGATATCAGCCCCAGCATTTT. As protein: CASSYRVGYQPQHF.

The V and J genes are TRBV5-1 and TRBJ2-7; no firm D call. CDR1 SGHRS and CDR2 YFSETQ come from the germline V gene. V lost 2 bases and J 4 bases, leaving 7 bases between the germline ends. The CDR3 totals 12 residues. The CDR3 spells CASSLTGYEQYF. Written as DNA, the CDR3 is TGCGCCAGCAGCTTAACCGGTTACGAGCAGTACTTC.

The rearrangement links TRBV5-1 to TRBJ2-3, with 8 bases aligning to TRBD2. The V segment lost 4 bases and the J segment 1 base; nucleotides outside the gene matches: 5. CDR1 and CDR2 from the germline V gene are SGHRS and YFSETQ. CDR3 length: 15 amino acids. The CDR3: CASSESGGRTDTQYF. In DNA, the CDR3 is TGCGCCAGCAGCGAGAGCGGGGGCCGCACAGATACGCAGTATTTT.

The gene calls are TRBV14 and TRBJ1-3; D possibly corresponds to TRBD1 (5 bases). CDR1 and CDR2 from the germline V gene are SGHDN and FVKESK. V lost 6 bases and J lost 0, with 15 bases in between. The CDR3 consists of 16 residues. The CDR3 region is CASSPLGPHSGNTIYF. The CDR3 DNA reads TGTGCCAGCAGTCCCCTGGGGCCCCACTCTGGAAACACCATATATTTT.

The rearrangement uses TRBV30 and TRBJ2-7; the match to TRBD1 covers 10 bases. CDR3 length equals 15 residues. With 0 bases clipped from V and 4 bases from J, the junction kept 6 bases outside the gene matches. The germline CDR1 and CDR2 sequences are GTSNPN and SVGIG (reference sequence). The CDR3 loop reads CAWSVGGTGEYEQYF. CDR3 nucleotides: TGTGCCTGGAGTGTAGGGGGGACAGGGGAATACGAGCAGTACTTC.

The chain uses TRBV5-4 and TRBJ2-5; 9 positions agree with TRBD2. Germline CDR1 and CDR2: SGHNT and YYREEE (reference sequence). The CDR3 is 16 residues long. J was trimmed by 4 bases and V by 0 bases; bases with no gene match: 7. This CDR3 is CASSLESGRMGETQYF. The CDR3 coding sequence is TGTGCCAGCAGCTTGGAGAGCGGGAGGATGGGAGAGACCCAGTACTTC.

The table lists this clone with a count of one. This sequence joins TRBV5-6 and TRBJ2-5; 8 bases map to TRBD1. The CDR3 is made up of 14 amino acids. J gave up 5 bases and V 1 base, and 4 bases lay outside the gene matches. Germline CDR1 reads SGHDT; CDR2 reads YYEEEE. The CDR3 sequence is CASSLRQGAETQYF. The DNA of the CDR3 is TGTGCCAGCAGCTTGCGTCAGGGGGCTGAGACCCAGTACTTC. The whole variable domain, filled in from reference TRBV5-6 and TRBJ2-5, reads DAGVTQSPTHLIKTRGQQVTLRCSPKSGHDTVSWYQQALGQGPQFIFQYYEEEERQRGNFPDRFSGHQFPNYSSELNVNALLLGDSALYLCASSLRQGAETQYFGPGTRLLVL.

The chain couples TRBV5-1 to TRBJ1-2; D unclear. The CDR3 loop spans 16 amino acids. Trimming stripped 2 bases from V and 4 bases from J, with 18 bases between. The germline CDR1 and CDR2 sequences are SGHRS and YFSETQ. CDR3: CASSLEGTGFSYGYTF. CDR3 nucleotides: TGCGCCAGCAGCTTAGAGGGAACGGGGTTTTCCTATGGCTACACCTTC.

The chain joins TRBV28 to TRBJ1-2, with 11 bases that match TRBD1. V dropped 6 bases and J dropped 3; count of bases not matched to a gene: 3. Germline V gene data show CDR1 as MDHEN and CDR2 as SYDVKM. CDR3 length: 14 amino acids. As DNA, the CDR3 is TGTGCCAGCAGGTGGGACAGGGGGTACTATGGCTACACCTTC. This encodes CASRWDRGYYGYTF.

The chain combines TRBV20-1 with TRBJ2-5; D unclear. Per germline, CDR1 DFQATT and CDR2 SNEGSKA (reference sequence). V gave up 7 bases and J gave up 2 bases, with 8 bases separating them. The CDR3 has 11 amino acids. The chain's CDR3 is CSVLNQETQYF. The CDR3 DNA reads TGCAGTGTTCTAAATCAAGAGACCCAGTACTTC.

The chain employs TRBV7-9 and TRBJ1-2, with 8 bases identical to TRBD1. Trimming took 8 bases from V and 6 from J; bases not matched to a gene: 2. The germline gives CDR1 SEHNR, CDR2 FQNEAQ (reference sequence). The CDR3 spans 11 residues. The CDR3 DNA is TGTGCCAGCGCCAGGGGGCATGGCTACACCTTC. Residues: CASARGHGYTF.

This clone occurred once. This CDR3 is CASSQPAGGVTGELFF. Written as DNA, the CDR3 is TGCGCCAGCAGCCAACCAGCGGGGGGCGTCACCGGGGAGCTGTTTTTT. The V and J genes are TRBV4-1 and TRBJ2-2; TRBD2 matches at 9 bases. The CDR3 runs 16 residues. V lost 2 bases to trimming and J lost 4 bases; unmatched junction nucleotides: 5. The V gene's germline CDR1 is MGHRA and CDR2 YSYEKL.

In DNA, the CDR3 is TGTGCCAGCAGCTCCGTAACAGGGATGGCTCAGCCCCAGCATTTT. As protein: CASSSVTGMAQPQHF. The chain joins TRBV5-8 to TRBJ1-5; D may be TRBD1 (6 bases). The CDR3 has 15 amino acids. Germline V CDR1 and CDR2: SGHTS, YDEGEE. V was shortened by 3 bases and J by 6 bases, with 16 bases between the two germline ends.

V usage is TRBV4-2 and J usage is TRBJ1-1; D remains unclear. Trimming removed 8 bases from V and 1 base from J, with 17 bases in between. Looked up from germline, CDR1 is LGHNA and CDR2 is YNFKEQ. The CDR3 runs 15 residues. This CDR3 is CASGRTGIQNTEAFF. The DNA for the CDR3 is TGTGCCAGCGGAAGAACCGGGATCCAGAACACTGAAGCTTTCTTT.

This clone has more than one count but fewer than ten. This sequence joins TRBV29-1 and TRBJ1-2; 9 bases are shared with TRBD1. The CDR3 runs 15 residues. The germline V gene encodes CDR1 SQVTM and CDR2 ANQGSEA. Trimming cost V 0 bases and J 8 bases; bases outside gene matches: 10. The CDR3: CSVEDVNRGLVGYTF. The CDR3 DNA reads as TGCAGCGTTGAAGATGTGAACAGGGGGCTCGTGGGCTACACCTTC. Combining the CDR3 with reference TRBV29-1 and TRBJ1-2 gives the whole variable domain SAVISQKPSRDICQRGTSLTIQCQVDSQVTMMFWYRQQPGQSLTLIATANQGSEATYESGFVIDKFPISRPNLTFSTLTVSNMSPEDSSIYLCSVEDVNRGLVGYTFGSGTRLTVV.

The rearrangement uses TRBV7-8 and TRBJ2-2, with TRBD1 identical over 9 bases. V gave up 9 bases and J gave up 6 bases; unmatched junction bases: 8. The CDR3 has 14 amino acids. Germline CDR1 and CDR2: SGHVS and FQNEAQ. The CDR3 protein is CASPGQGKAGELFF. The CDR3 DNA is TGTGCCAGTCCCGGACAGGGGAAGGCCGGGGAGCTGTTTTTT.

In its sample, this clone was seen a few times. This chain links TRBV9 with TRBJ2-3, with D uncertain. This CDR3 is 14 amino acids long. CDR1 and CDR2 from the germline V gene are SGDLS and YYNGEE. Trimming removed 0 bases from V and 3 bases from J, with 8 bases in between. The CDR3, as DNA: TGTGCCAGCAGCGTAGGTCCTGTTACAGATACGCAGTATTTT. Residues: CASSVGPVTDTQYF.

CDR3 sequence reads: CASSRSGTSSYEQYF. The CDR3 nucleotides are TGTGCCAGCAGTAGAAGCGGGACGAGCTCCTACGAGCAGTACTTC. The rearrangement joins TRBV6-5 to TRBJ2-7, with 7 positions matching TRBD2. The V segment lost 5 bases and the J segment 0 bases; nucleotides outside the gene matches: 7. From germline, CDR1 is MNHEY and CDR2 SVGAGI. The CDR3 length is 15 residues.

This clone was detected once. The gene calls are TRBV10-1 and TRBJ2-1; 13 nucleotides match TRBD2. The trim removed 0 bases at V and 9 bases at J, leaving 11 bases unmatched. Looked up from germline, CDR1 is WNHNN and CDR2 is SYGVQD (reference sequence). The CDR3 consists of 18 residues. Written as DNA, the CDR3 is TGCGCCAGCAGTGAGTCGGGACTAGCGGGAAATATACACGGTGAGCAGTTCTTC. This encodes CASSESGLAGNIHGEQFF.

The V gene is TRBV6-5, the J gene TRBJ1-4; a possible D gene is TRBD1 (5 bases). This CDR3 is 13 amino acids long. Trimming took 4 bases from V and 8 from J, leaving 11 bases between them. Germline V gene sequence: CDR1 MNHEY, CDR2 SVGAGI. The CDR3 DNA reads TGTGCCAGCAGTTTGGGCAGGGAAGAAAAACTGTTTTTT. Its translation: CASSLGREEKLFF.

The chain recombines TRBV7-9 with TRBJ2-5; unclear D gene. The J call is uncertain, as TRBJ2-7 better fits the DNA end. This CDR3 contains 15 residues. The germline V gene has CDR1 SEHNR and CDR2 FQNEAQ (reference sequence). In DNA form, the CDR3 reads TGTGCCAGCAGCCGCGCTGGAGCAAGTACCTACGAGCAGTACTTC. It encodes CASSRAGASTYEQYF.

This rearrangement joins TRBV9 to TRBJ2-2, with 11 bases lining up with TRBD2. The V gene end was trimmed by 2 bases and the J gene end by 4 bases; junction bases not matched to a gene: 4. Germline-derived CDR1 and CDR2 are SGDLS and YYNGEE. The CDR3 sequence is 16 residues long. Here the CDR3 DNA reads TGTGCCAGCAGCGTTGGACTAGCGGGCCTCACCGGGGAGCTGTTTTTT. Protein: CASSVGLAGLTGELFF.

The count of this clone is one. The CDR3 DNA follows: TGTGCCAGCAGCTTAGCGCGTGATCAGCCCCAGCATTTT. Amino acids: CASSLARDQPQHF. The V call is TRBV7-9, the J call TRBJ1-5, with D unclear. The CDR3 is 13 amino acids. V was trimmed by 0 bases and J by 5 bases, leaving 5 bases between them. CDR1 is SEHNR, CDR2 FQNEAQ, per germline (reference sequence).

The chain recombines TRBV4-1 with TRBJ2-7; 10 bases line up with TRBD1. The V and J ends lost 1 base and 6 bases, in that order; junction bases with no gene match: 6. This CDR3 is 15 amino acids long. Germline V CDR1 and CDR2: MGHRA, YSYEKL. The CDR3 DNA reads TGCGCCAGCAGCCAAGCGGGACAGGGGATGGCCGAGCAGTACTTC. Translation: CASSQAGQGMAEQYF.

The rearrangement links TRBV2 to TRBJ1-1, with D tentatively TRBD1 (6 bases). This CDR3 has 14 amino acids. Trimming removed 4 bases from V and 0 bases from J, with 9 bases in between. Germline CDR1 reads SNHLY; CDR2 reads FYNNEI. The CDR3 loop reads CASSVTGMNTEAFF. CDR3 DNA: TGTGCCAGCAGTGTGACAGGCATGAACACTGAAGCTTTCTTT.

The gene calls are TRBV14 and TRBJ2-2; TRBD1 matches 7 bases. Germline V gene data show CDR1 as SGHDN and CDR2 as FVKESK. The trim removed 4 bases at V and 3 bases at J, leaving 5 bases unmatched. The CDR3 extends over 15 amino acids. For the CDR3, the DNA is TGTGCCAGCAGCCGCCGGGACAGCTACACCGGGGAGCTGTTTTTT. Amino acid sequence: CASSRRDSYTGELFF. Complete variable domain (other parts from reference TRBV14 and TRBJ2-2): EAGVTQFPSHSVIEKGQTVTLRCDPISGHDNLYWYRRVMGKEIKFLLHFVKESKQDESGMPNNRFLAERTGGTYSTLKVQPAELEDSGVYFCASSRRDSYTGELFFGEGSRLTVL.

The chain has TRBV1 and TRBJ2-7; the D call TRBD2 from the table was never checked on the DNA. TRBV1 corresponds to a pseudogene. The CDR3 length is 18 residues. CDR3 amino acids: CTSSQDGARGGRAYEQYF. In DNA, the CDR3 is TGCACCAGCAGCCAAGATGGGGCGCGGGGGGGCCGCGCCTACGAGCAGTACTTC.